One and the same sample provided the 29 T cell receptor beta chains below, sequenced in a study of blood T cell repertoires in COVID-19. Sequenced by immunoSEQ multiplex PCR; TCRdb stores in-frame clones only, minus some. The sample lists about 240,000 clones, around 90% occurring once. The specimen was PBMCs or T cells enriched from blood (not recorded which). The source of these receptors is a woman in her thirties with acute COVID-19.

The genes are TRBV18 and TRBJ2-7; 9 bases are a match to TRBD1. The junction had 7 bases not matched to a gene; V was cut back by 5 bases and J by 5 bases. The CDR3 has 14 amino acids. Germline V lookup: CDR1 KGHSH, CDR2 LQKENI. The CDR3 DNA follows: TGTGCCAGCTCAACCCGGGACAGGGACGACGAGCAGTACTTC. This codes for CASSTRDRDDEQYF.

The chain uses TRBV11-3 and TRBJ2-7; D not certain. V was shortened by 3 bases and J by 3 bases, with 9 bases between the two germline ends. The CDR3 sequence is 13 residues long. Germline-derived CDR1 and CDR2 are SGHNT and YENEEA. The CDR3 reads CASSFRNSYEQYF. The CDR3 DNA sequence: TGTGCCAGCAGCTTTCGTAACAGCTACGAGCAGTACTTC.

This chain joins TRBV27 and TRBJ2-7, with TRBD1 matching over 7 bases. Germline values: CDR1 MNHEY, CDR2 SMNVEV (reference sequence). The ends lost 2 bases at V and 1 base at J; junction bases unmatched: 5. The CDR3 extends over 15 amino acids. For the CDR3, the DNA is TGTGCCAGCAGTTTAAGGGACAGCTTTTCCTACGAGCAGTACTTC. Translation: CASSLRDSFSYEQYF.

CDR3 residues: CAWSPLSPRTYGYTF. In nucleotides, the CDR3 is TGTGCCTGGAGTCCCCTGAGCCCACGTACCTATGGCTACACCTTC. The V gene is TRBV30, the J gene TRBJ1-2, with D unclear. CDR1 and CDR2 (germline): GTSNPN, SVGIG (reference sequence). This CDR3 is built from 15 residues. Trimming cost V 2 bases and J 4 bases, with 17 bases left between them.

The sample holds one count of this clone. The rearrangement links TRBV4-2 to TRBJ2-5; a possible D gene is TRBD1 (5 bases). The CDR3 has 15 amino acids. In germline, CDR1 is LGHNA, CDR2 YNFKEQ. Trimming removed 0 bases at V and 3 bases at J, with 11 bases between. Here the CDR3 reads CASSQDPGKEETQYF. In DNA, the CDR3 is TGTGCCAGCAGCCAAGATCCAGGGAAAGAAGAGACCCAGTACTTC.

This CDR3 reads CSVERDRTAEAFF. CDR3 DNA sequence: TGCAGCGTTGAGAGAGACAGGACCGCTGAAGCTTTCTTT. The V and J genes are TRBV29-1 and TRBJ1-1, with D possibly TRBD1 on 6 matching bases. Trimming took 3 bases from V and 6 from J, leaving 14 bases between them. CDR3 size: 13 residues. Germline V CDR1 and CDR2: SQVTM, ANQGSEA.

This chain connects TRBV19 to TRBJ2-4, with a possible D match to TRBD2 (7 bases). Trimming stripped 3 bases from V and 0 bases from J, with 12 bases between. Germline V gene lookup returns CDR1 LNHDA and CDR2 SQIVND (reference sequence). The CDR3 loop spans 16 amino acids. The CDR3 nucleotides are TGTGCCAGTAGTATTGACGGGGGGCTAGCCAAAAACATTCAGTACTTC. It encodes CASSIDGGLAKNIQYF.

For this clone: One end of the junction is discordant with germline, which a read error may explain. The V gene is TRBV7-7, the J gene TRBJ2-1; D is possibly TRBD1 (6 bases). Germline-derived CDR1 and CDR2 are SSHAT and FNYEAQ (reference sequence). The CDR3 covers 13 residues. CDR3 nucleotides: TGTGCTAGCAGCGCCGGACAGAACAATGAGCAGTTCTTC. Its translation is CASSAGQNNEQFF.

The chain joins TRBV19 to TRBJ1-4; D not certain. CDR1 is LNHDA and CDR2 is SQIVND in the germline V gene (reference sequence). V dropped 1 base and J dropped 6 bases, with 6 bases sitting between them. The CDR3 extends over 13 amino acids. The CDR3 DNA is TGTGCCAGTAGTATAGGAGGTTATGAAAAACTGTTTTTT. It yields the protein CASSIGGYEKLFF.

The chain couples TRBV19 to TRBJ2-5; no definite D call. This CDR3 region has 14 residues. Trimming cost V 3 bases and J 1 base, with 9 bases left between them. In germline, CDR1 is LNHDA, CDR2 SQIVND (reference sequence). CDR3: CASSIPPSQETQYF. CDR3 DNA: TGTGCCAGTAGTATCCCTCCTAGCCAAGAGACCCAGTACTTC.

This chain joins TRBV30 and TRBJ2-2, with 7 bases aligning to TRBD2. Germline values: CDR1 GTSNPN, CDR2 SVGIG (reference sequence). The CDR3 loop spans 17 amino acids. V was clipped by 2 bases and J by 2 bases; unmatched bases: 11. The CDR3 loop is CAWSLWDYGPNTGELFF. The CDR3 coding sequence is TGTGCCTGGAGTTTATGGGACTACGGGCCAAACACCGGGGAGCTGTTTTTT.

This chain connects TRBV4-2 to TRBJ1-5; weak D call: TRBD1 (6 bases). The germline V and J ends were trimmed by 4 bases and 7 bases, with 11 bases remaining between them. The CDR3 is 13 residues long. Per the germline V gene, CDR1 is LGHNA and CDR2 is YNFKEQ. CDR3 loop: CASSLQGRQPQHF. The DNA of the CDR3 is TGTGCCAGCAGCCTCCAGGGGCGGCAGCCCCAGCATTTT.

V and J are TRBV6-6 and TRBJ2-3; D is uncertain. CDR3 length: 15 residues. In germline, CDR1 is MNHNY, CDR2 SVGAGI (reference sequence). Trimming took off 2 bases at V and 2 bases at J, with 11 bases between the two ends. The CDR3 nucleotides are TGTGCCAGCAGTTACGGCAGCGTGAACACAGATACGCAGTATTTT. This codes for CASSYGSVNTDTQYF.

V gene TRBV19 combines with J gene TRBJ1-1, with TRBD1 matching over 8 bases. This CDR3 comprises 14 residues. Germline V gives CDR1 LNHDA, CDR2 SQIVND (reference sequence). Unmatched junction bases numbered 5, after V lost 8 bases and J lost 0 bases. The CDR3 DNA is TGTGCCAGTGGACAGGGTAGTCTGAACACTGAAGCTTTCTTT. Translating gives CASGQGSLNTEAFF.

This chain links TRBV6-5 with TRBJ1-2, with D uncertain. Looked up from germline, CDR1 is MNHEY and CDR2 is SVGAGI. CDR3 length: 13 amino acids. The V and J ends lost 5 bases and 6 bases respectively, with 13 bases between them. CDR3 sequence (DNA): TGTGCCAGCAGTAACTTTCTTAGAAATGGCTACACCTTC. Amino acids: CASSNFLRNGYTF.

In its sample, this clone was seen once. The chain is built from TRBV19 and TRBJ1-4; D not resolved. Trimming took off 2 bases at V and 4 bases at J, with 5 bases between the two ends. The CDR3 spans 13 residues. Germline V lookup: CDR1 LNHDA, CDR2 SQIVND (reference sequence). The CDR3 coding sequence is TGTGCCAGTAGTATATCTATTAATGAAAAACTGTTTTTT. It encodes CASSISINEKLFF.

The chain joins TRBV6-4 to TRBJ1-2; TRBD1 might be the D (6 bases). The germline gives CDR1 MRHNA, CDR2 SNTAGT. The CDR3 totals 14 residues. Trimming stripped 5 bases from V and 8 bases from J, with 18 bases between. The CDR3 coding sequence is TGTGCCAGCAGTAGAAGCCTTTCCAGGGGAGGCTACACCTTC. Translation: CASSRSLSRGGYTF.

The chain has TRBV7-9 and TRBJ2-1; D unclear. V lost 1 base and J lost 5, with 12 bases in between. From germline, CDR1 is SEHNR and CDR2 FQNEAQ (reference sequence). The CDR3 is 15 residues long. CDR3: CASSLGVGVNNEQFF. Written as DNA, the CDR3 is TGTGCCAGCAGCTTAGGAGTAGGAGTTAACAATGAGCAGTTCTTC.

The chain is built from TRBV5-1 and TRBJ2-2; 9 nucleotides align to TRBD2. The CDR3 is 16 amino acids. Per the germline V gene, CDR1 is SGHRS and CDR2 is YFSETQ. Trimming cost V 3 bases and J 2 bases; bases outside gene matches: 5. The CDR3 reads CASSSSSGANTGELFF. The DNA of the CDR3 is TGCGCCAGCAGCTCCTCTAGCGGGGCAAACACCGGGGAGCTGTTTTTT.

The rearrangement joins TRBV2 to TRBJ2-7; D perhaps matches TRBD2 (6 bases). V was shortened by 8 bases and J by 3 bases, with 14 bases between the two germline ends. The CDR3 is 13 amino acids. CDR1 and CDR2 (germline): SNHLY, FYNNEI. CDR3 residues: CASEGGDLYEQYF. For the CDR3, the DNA is TGTGCCAGCGAGGGCGGGGACCTCTACGAGCAGTACTTC.

The V call is TRBV11-2, the J call TRBJ1-6; D might be TRBD1 (6 bases). CDR3 length equals 15 residues. Germline CDR1 is SGHAT and CDR2 is FQNNGV. The germline V and J ends were trimmed by 3 bases and 8 bases, with 14 bases remaining between them. In nucleotides, the CDR3 is TGTGCCAGCAGCTTCAGCACAGGGCGGGATTCACCCCTCCACTTT. This sequence encodes CASSFSTGRDSPLHF.

J is TRBJ1-1 and V is TRBV29-1; D perhaps matches TRBD1 (6 bases). The CDR3 contains 14 residues. V lost 5 bases and J lost 4, with 17 bases in between. Germline loops: CDR1 SQVTM, CDR2 ANQGSEA. The CDR3, as DNA: TGCAGCGTTATCCCTGGGTTAGGGGGCACTGAAGCTTTCTTT. Amino acids: CSVIPGLGGTEAFF.

The rearrangement links TRBV29-1 to TRBJ1-2; tentatively, D is TRBD1 (6 bases). This CDR3 has 12 residues. Germline V gene lookup returns CDR1 SQVTM and CDR2 ANQGSEA. V was shortened by 6 bases and J by 4 bases, with 12 bases between the two germline ends. This chain's CDR3 is CSVRGISYGYTF. In nucleotides, the CDR3 is TGCAGCGTCAGGGGCATCAGCTATGGCTACACCTTC. Full variable domain (missing parts from reference TRBV29-1 and TRBJ1-2): SAVISQKPSRDICQRGTSLTIQCQVDSQVTMMFWYRQQPGQSLTLIATANQGSEATYESGFVIDKFPISRPNLTFSTLTVSNMSPEDSSIYLCSVRGISYGYTFGSGTRLTVV.

The V gene is TRBV7-6, the J gene TRBJ2-7; D is possibly TRBD2 (6 bases). From germline, CDR1 is SGHVS and CDR2 FNYEAQ. V was cut by 0 bases and J by 7 bases, with 16 bases left in between. CDR3 length: 15 residues. CDR3 sequence: CASSLAQEGPQEQYF. The CDR3 DNA reads as TGTGCCAGCAGCTTAGCTCAGGAGGGCCCTCAGGAGCAGTACTTC.

The chain uses TRBV10-3 and TRBJ2-3; TRBD1 is a possible D gene (5 bases). The germline CDR1 and CDR2 sequences are ENHRY and SYGVKD. The V end lost 2 bases, the J end lost 3 bases, and 9 bases lay between the germline ends. CDR3 length: 14 residues. CDR3 DNA sequence: TGTGCCATCAGTGAGAGTCAGGGAACAGATACGCAGTATTTT. It is translated as CAISESQGTDTQYF.

This clone was counted once. This chain joins TRBV7-2 and TRBJ1-2, with D possibly matching TRBD1 (6 bases). Per germline, CDR1 SGHTA and CDR2 FQGNSA. This CDR3 is built from 15 residues. V was cut by 5 bases and J by 8 bases, with 21 bases left in between. The chain's CDR3 is CASSQTGNLGVGYTF. The CDR3, as DNA: TGTGCCAGCAGCCAAACAGGGAACCTGGGCGTGGGCTACACCTTC.

This chain connects TRBV19 to TRBJ2-7; the match to TRBD2 covers 7 bases. The CDR3 spans 13 residues. The germline CDR1 and CDR2 sequences are LNHDA and SQIVND (reference sequence). V dropped 1 base and J dropped 6; count of bases not matched to a gene: 3. CDR3 DNA: TGTGCCAGTAGTATAGGCGGGGGAGCCGAGCAGTACTTC. The encoded protein is CASSIGGGAEQYF.

The chain recombines TRBV29-1 with TRBJ2-2, with D uncertain. With 4 bases removed from V and 4 bases from J, the gap between germline ends came to 4 bases. The germline CDR1 and CDR2 sequences are SQVTM and ANQGSEA. The CDR3 consists of 11 residues. CDR3 sequence: CSVAVTGELFF. The CDR3 DNA reads as TGCAGCGTTGCTGTCACCGGGGAGCTGTTTTTT.

On this clone itself: Different DNA sequences within this sample yield the same CDR3. This chain links TRBV9 with TRBJ2-7, with a weak D call TRBD2 (7 bases). The CDR3 is 15 residues long. The V end was cut by 0 bases, the J end by 0 bases, with 10 bases between. From germline, CDR1 is SGDLS and CDR2 YYNGEE. In DNA form, the CDR3 reads TGTGCCAGCAGCGTAGCGGGGGGCGGCTCCTACGAGCAGTACTTC. It yields the protein CASSVAGGGSYEQYF.